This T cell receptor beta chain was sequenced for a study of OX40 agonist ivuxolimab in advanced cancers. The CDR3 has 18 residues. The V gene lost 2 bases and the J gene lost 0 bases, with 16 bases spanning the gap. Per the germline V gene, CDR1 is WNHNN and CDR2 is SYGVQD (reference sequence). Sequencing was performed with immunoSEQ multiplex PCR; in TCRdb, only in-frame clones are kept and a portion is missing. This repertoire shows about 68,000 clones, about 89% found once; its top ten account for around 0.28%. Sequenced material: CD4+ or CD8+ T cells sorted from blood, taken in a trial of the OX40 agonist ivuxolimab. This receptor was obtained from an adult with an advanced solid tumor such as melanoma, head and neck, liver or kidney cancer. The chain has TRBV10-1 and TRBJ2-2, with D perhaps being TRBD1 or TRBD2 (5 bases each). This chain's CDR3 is CASSERLTGTANTGELFF. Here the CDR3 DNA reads TGCGCCAGCAGTGAGCGACTTACCGGGACCGCGAACACCGGGGAGCTGTTTTTT.